This is a list of T cell receptor beta chains from one sample in a study of OX40 agonist ivuxolimab in advanced cancers. Sequenced by immunoSEQ multiplex PCR; TCRdb stores in-frame clones only, minus some. The sample carries some 72,000 clones, around 92% recorded once. The specimen was CD4+ or CD8+ T cells sorted from blood, collected in a trial of the OX40 agonist ivuxolimab. The receptors shown here come from an adult with an advanced solid tumor such as melanoma, head and neck, liver or kidney cancer. CDR3s include the opening cysteine and the closing phenylalanine or tryptophan. The D gene is left open where the match is weak. Some rows mark clone size as missing; the rest say once, few, many or name a class of expanded clone.

size	V	D	J	CDR3	DNA
NA	TRBV4-1	NA	TRBJ1-5	CASSQDPRGQPQHF	TGCGCCAGCAGCCAAGATCCCCGGGGCCAGCCCCAGCATTTT
NA	TRBV5-1	TRBD2	TRBJ2-7	CASRGGNSYEQYF	TGCGCCAGCAGGGGGGGGAACTCCTACGAGCAGTACTTC
few	TRBV5-1	NA	TRBJ2-1	CASSLQGGFFYNEQFF	TGCGCCAGCAGCCTGCAGGGGGGGTTTTTCTACAATGAGCAGTTCTTC
NA	TRBV4-1	NA	TRBJ2-2	CASSQPVGTGELFF	TGCGCCAGCAGCCAACCGGTTGGGACCGGGGAGCTGTTTTTT
NA	TRBV28	TRBD2	TRBJ2-7	CASSLHRLAGVEQYF	TGTGCCAGCAGTTTACATCGACTAGCGGGAGTCGAGCAGTACTTC
NA	TRBV2	TRBD1	TRBJ2-7	CARGGRTGLNEQYF	TGTGCCCGAGGGGGGAGGACAGGGCTCAACGAGCAGTACTTC
NA	TRBV11-1	NA	TRBJ1-1	CASSLAGTHEAFF	TGTGCCAGCAGCTTAGCAGGAACCCACGAAGCTTTCTTT
NA	TRBV18	TRBD2	TRBJ2-5	CASSPRVAGETQYF	TGTGCCAGCTCACCACGGGTAGCGGGAGAGACCCAGTACTTC
NA	TRBV6-9	NA	TRBJ1-2	CASSYVGGSYGYTF	TGTGCCAGCAGTTATGTCGGGGGGAGCTATGGCTACACCTTC
NA	TRBV4-1	TRBD1	TRBJ2-7	CASSQWGYPLNRGTGAPEQYF	TGCGCCAGCAGCCAATGGGGCTACCCCCTCAATCGCGGGACAGGGGCCCCCGAGCAGTACTTC
NA	TRBV9	TRBD1	TRBJ2-7	CASSVRDRGYEQYF	TGTGCCAGCAGCGTTCGGGACAGGGGATACGAGCAGTACTTC
NA	TRBV30	NA	TRBJ1-5	CAWSLEGSNQPQHF	TGTGCCTGGAGTCTGGAGGGAAGCAATCAGCCCCAGCATTTT
NA	TRBV7-2	NA	TRBJ2-3	CASSTQPSTDTQYF	TGTGCCAGCAGCACCCAGCCGAGCACAGATACGCAGTATTTT
NA	TRBV19	TRBD1	TRBJ1-5	CASSMGQPGQPQHF	TGTGCCAGTAGTATGGGACAGCCCGGACAACCCCAGCATTTT
NA	TRBV5-5	NA	TRBJ2-7	CASSSLAGIHSYEQYF	TGTGCCAGCAGCTCCTTGGCCGGGATCCACTCCTACGAGCAGTACTTC
NA	TRBV6-6	NA	TRBJ1-4	CASSRGPRPLEKLFF	TGTGCCAGCAGCCGCGGGCCCAGACCTCTTGAAAAACTGTTTTTT
once	TRBV28	NA	TRBJ2-3	CASSRPDRDTQYF	TGTGCCAGCAGCCGCCCAGACAGAGATACGCAGTATTTT
NA	TRBV10-1	TRBD2	TRBJ2-7	CASSDTGTSGTYEQYF	TGCGCCAGCAGTGACACCGGGACTAGCGGAACCTACGAGCAGTACTTC
NA	TRBV18	TRBD1	TRBJ2-3	CASSLDRPKGDTQYF	TGTGCCAGCTCACTGGACAGGCCAAAGGGAGATACGCAGTATTTT
NA	TRBV7-2	NA	TRBJ2-5	CASSSGTLAETQYF	TGTGCCAGCAGCTCCGGGACTCTAGCGGAGACCCAGTACTTC
NA	TRBV18	NA	TRBJ1-3	CASSPAGSGNTIYF	TGTGCCAGCTCACCAGCGGGCTCTGGAAACACCATATATTTT
NA	TRBV7-6	NA	TRBJ2-5	CASSFQGREETQYF	TGTGCCAGCAGTTTCCAGGGCAGGGAAGAGACCCAGTACTTC
NA	TRBV10-3	TRBD2	TRBJ2-2	CAITGLAENTGELFF	TGTGCCATCACCGGACTAGCGGAGAACACCGGGGAGCTGTTTTTT
NA	TRBV5-1	TRBD2	TRBJ2-5	CASSPEPRAGGVETQYF	TGCGCCAGCAGCCCTGAGCCACGGGCGGGAGGAGTAGAGACCCAGTACTTC
once	TRBV7-2	TRBD1	TRBJ1-2	CASSQRQGAPSNYGYTF	TGTGCCAGCAGCCAACGACAGGGGGCTCCCTCTAACTATGGCTACACCTTC
NA	TRBV5-1	NA	TRBJ1-6	CASSPLGGSPLHF	TGCGCCAGCAGCCCCCTCGGGGGTTCACCCCTCCACTTT
NA	TRBV30	TRBD2	TRBJ2-3	CAWRDQGLAGVDTQYF	TGTGCCTGGAGGGACCAGGGACTAGCGGGAGTAGATACGCAGTATTTT
NA	TRBV5-4	NA	TRBJ2-1	CASSLKGGGEQFF	TGTGCCAGCAGCTTAAAGGGCGGCGGTGAGCAGTTCTTC
NA	TRBV30	NA	TRBJ2-7	CAWTRPGTYEQYF	TGTGCCTGGACCCGTCCCGGGACCTACGAGCAGTACTTC
NA	TRBV7-2	NA	TRBJ2-3	CASRRTTSADTQYF	TGTGCCAGCAGACGGACTACCTCTGCAGATACGCAGTATTTT
NA	TRBV18	NA	TRBJ2-3	CASSRTDTQYF	TGTGCCAGCTCACGCACAGATACGCAGTATTTT
NA	TRBV7-3	TRBD2	TRBJ2-3	CASSLAGGPQDTQYF	TGTGCCAGCAGCTTAGCGGGAGGGCCCCAAGATACGCAGTATTTT
NA	TRBV18	NA	TRBJ1-1	CASSPSGINMNTEAFF	TGTGCCAGCTCACCCTCGGGCATCAACATGAACACTGAAGCTTTCTTT
few	TRBV6-1	NA	TRBJ2-7	CARTRALVGQYF	TGTGCCAGGACAAGGGCCCTCGTGGGGCAGTACTTC
NA	TRBV5-1	NA	TRBJ1-3	CASSLEGRERTGNTIYF	TGCGCCAGCAGCTTGGAGGGCAGGGAACGAACTGGAAACACCATATATTTT
NA	TRBV7-9	TRBD2	TRBJ2-5	CASMGLARGQETQYF	TGTGCCAGCATGGGACTAGCGCGAGGCCAAGAGACCCAGTACTTC
NA	TRBV7-9	NA	TRBJ1-2	CASIRDTANYGYTF	TGTGCCAGCATCCGGGACACCGCTAACTATGGCTACACCTTC
once	TRBV5-4	TRBD2	TRBJ2-2	CASSLPTSGLGELFF	TGTGCCAGCAGCTTGCCGACTAGCGGGCTCGGGGAGCTGTTTTTT
once	TRBV27	NA	TRBJ1-1	CASRRTVLNTEAFF	TGTGCCAGCAGACGGACGGTCTTGAACACTGAAGCTTTCTTT
NA	TRBV30	NA	TRBJ2-5	CAWSIVAGETQYF	TGTGCCTGGAGCATTGTGGCGGGAGAGACCCAGTACTTC
NA	TRBV28	NA	TRBJ1-5	CASSPMGGGSVGNQPQHF	TGTGCCAGCAGTCCCATGGGGGGAGGGAGTGTTGGCAATCAGCCCCAGCATTTT
NA	TRBV6-5	TRBD1	TRBJ1-2	CATGTGWGNGYTF	TGTGCCACCGGGACAGGGTGGGGTAATGGCTACACCTTC
NA	TRBV7-7	TRBD1	TRBJ2-5	CASSATGGRKTQYF	TGTGCTAGCAGCGCAACAGGGGGTAGGAAGACCCAGTACTTC
few	TRBV7-9	NA	TRBJ2-5	CASSSPGRVQETQYF	TGTGCCAGCAGCTCGCCTGGACGGGTACAAGAGACCCAGTACTTC
NA	TRBV19	TRBD2	TRBJ2-3	CASSIHSGTGTDTQYF	TGTGCCAGTAGTATACATAGCGGGACGGGCACAGATACGCAGTATTTT